These 27 T cell receptor beta chains were sequenced from one sample in a study of blood T cell repertoires in COVID-19 (TCRdb year 2020). The library was prepared using the immunoSEQ multiplex PCR assay. TCRdb obtained this table from immuneACCESS and retained in-frame rearrangements with V and J assigned. These tables miss some clones; where compared with another copy, unresolved V genes account for less than half of the shortfall, and the remainder is unexplained. A total of over 200,000 clones appear in this sample, 86% of them only once. 8.5% to 10% of the sample rests with the top ten. The sequenced sample consisted of peripheral blood. These TCRs come from a middle-aged man who had recovered from COVID-19.

V usage is TRBV18 and J usage is TRBJ2-2; tentative D call: TRBD2 (5 bases). The V end was cut by 4 bases, the J end by 1 base, with 7 bases between. This CDR3 spans 14 amino acids. CDR1 is KGHSH and CDR2 is LQKENI in the germline V gene. In DNA form, the CDR3 reads TGTGCCAGCTCACAGCGGCAGAACACCGGGGAGCTGTTTTTT. Translated: CASSQRQNTGELFF.

This clone was detected once. The chain employs TRBV12-3 or TRBV12-4 and TRBJ2-7, with 10 bases identical to TRBD2. The CDR3 extends over 13 amino acids. The J segment lost 3 bases and the V segment lost 8 bases, leaving 4 bases of the junction unmatched. CDR3 bases: TGTGCCAGCGGCCGGACTAGCGGCTACGAGCAGTACTTC. Translated: CASGRTSGYEQYF.

This clone was counted once. The chain is built from TRBV7-8 and TRBJ1-4; 9 nucleotides align to TRBD1. Germline trimming cut 5 bases from V and 2 bases from J; bases unmatched to any gene: 6. The CDR3 has 16 residues. From germline, CDR1 is SGHVS and CDR2 FQNEAQ. The DNA of the CDR3 is TGTGCCAGCAGCGAAACAGGGGGCCTGACTAATGAAAAACTGTTTTTT. This codes for CASSETGGLTNEKLFF. Full variable domain (outside the CDR3, taken from reference TRBV7-8 and TRBJ1-4): GAGVSQSPRYKVAKRGQDVALRCDPISGHVSLFWYQQALGQGPEFLTYFQNEAQLDKSGLPSDRFFAERPEGSVSTLKIQRTQQEDSAVYLCASSETGGLTNEKLFFGSGTQLSVL.

The J gene is TRBJ2-1, the V gene TRBV5-6, with 7 bases identical to TRBD1. V shed 4 bases, J shed 2 bases, and the junction held 6 bases outside the gene matches. The CDR3 loop spans 15 amino acids. CDR1 is SGHDT and CDR2 is YYEEEE in the germline V gene. The CDR3 sequence: CASSPGTEPYNEQFF. CDR3 nucleotides: TGTGCCAGCAGCCCCGGGACAGAACCCTACAATGAGCAGTTCTTC.

The V gene is TRBV3-1 (or the pseudogene TRBV3-2), the J gene TRBJ1-4; 7 bases line up with TRBD1. Germline CDR1 is LGHDT and CDR2 is YNNKEL (reference sequence). The CDR3 covers 13 residues. The J segment lost 8 bases and the V segment lost 5 bases, leaving 5 bases of the junction unmatched. The CDR3 bases are TGTGCCAGCAGCGGACAGGCGGGGGAAAAACTGTTTTTT. It yields the protein CASSGQAGEKLFF.

This clone was picked up a small number of times. The chain combines TRBV7-9 with TRBJ1-5, with TRBD1 matching 9 bases. Germline V lookup: CDR1 SEHNR, CDR2 FQNEAQ (reference sequence). The CDR3 contains 14 residues. V lost 4 bases, J lost 7 bases, and 5 bases stayed unmatched. This chain's CDR3 is CASSSGQGWQPQHF. The CDR3 nucleotides are TGTGCCAGCAGCTCCGGACAGGGGTGGCAGCCCCAGCATTTT. The full variable domain, completed using reference TRBV7-9 and TRBJ1-5, is DTGVSQNPRHKITKRGQNVTFRCDPISEHNRLYWYRQTLGQGPEFLTYFQNEAQLEKSRLLSDRFSAERPKGSFSTLEIQRTEQGDSAMYLCASSSGQGWQPQHFGDGTRLSIL.

The CDR3 DNA reads TGTGCCAGCAGGGGCAGCACCGGGGAGCTGTTTTTT. As protein: CASRGSTGELFF. The chain has TRBV6-5 and TRBJ2-2, with no clear D. The CDR3 covers 12 residues. Trimming removed 6 bases at V and 4 bases at J, with 6 bases between. Looked up from germline, CDR1 is MNHEY and CDR2 is SVGAGI.

The chain is built from TRBV18 and TRBJ1-1; D gene ambiguous. CDR3 length: 12 amino acids. V was clipped by 7 bases and J by 2 bases, with 8 bases between them. From germline, CDR1 is KGHSH and CDR2 LQKENI. The CDR3 nucleotides are TGTGCCAGCTTAACAAGTAACACTGAAGCTTTCTTT. Residues: CASLTSNTEAFF.

The CDR3, as DNA: TGCGCCAGCAGCCAAGGATTGCTAGCGGGAGTCAATGAGCAGTTCTTC. Residues: CASSQGLLAGVNEQFF. V and J are TRBV4-3 and TRBJ2-1, with 10 nucleotides matching TRBD2. Germline V gives CDR1 LGHNA, CDR2 YSLEER. After removal of 1 base from V and 6 bases from J, the junction contained 6 bases not matched to a gene. This CDR3 has 16 amino acids.

This clone was counted only a few times. The DNA for the CDR3 is TGTGCCACCAGCAGAGATGGACTAGCTACCGGGGAGCTGTTTTTT. Translated: CATSRDGLATGELFF. The chain links TRBV15 to TRBJ2-2, with 8 bases that match TRBD2. J was trimmed by 5 bases and V by 0 bases; bases with no gene match: 2. The CDR3 has 15 residues. From germline, CDR1 is LNHNV and CDR2 YYDKDF (reference sequence).

V and J are TRBV10-3 and TRBJ2-1, with TRBD2 matching over 9 bases. CDR3 length equals 16 residues. Trimming removed 8 bases from V and 2 bases from J; junction bases left unmatched: 10. Germline V gives CDR1 ENHRY, CDR2 SYGVKD. This CDR3 reads CAIGGGSGGTYNEQFF. The CDR3 DNA reads TGTGCCATCGGCGGGGGTAGCGGGGGTACCTACAATGAGCAGTTCTTC.

This chain connects TRBV11-2 to TRBJ2-7, with D tentatively TRBD1 (6 bases). The CDR3 is 14 residues long. The V gene's germline CDR1 is SGHAT and CDR2 FQNNGV. Trimming pared 5 bases from V and 4 bases from J, leaving 15 bases between. The CDR3 protein is CASSQAGTLYEQYF. In nucleotides, the CDR3 is TGTGCCAGCAGCCAGGCCGGGACATTATACGAGCAGTACTTC.

The rearrangement uses TRBV2 and TRBJ2-5; D possibly corresponds to TRBD1 (7 bases). From germline, CDR1 is SNHLY and CDR2 FYNNEI. V lost 2 bases to trimming and J lost 5 bases, with 12 bases between them. The CDR3 loop spans 14 amino acids. CDR3 coding DNA: TGTGCCAGCAGTGAAAGGGCAGGGGGGGAGACCCAGTACTTC. Residues: CASSERAGGETQYF.

The chain has TRBV3-1 (or the pseudogene TRBV3-2) and TRBJ2-3, with 13 bases lining up with TRBD2. The trim removed 4 bases at V and 0 bases at J, leaving 10 bases unmatched. The CDR3 is 19 residues long. CDR1 and CDR2 (germline): LGHDT, YNNKEL (reference sequence). Written as DNA, the CDR3 is TGTGCCAGCAGCCGCCTCGGACTAGCGGGAGCCCCTAGCACAGATACGCAGTATTTT. Amino acids: CASSRLGLAGAPSTDTQYF.

CDR3 region: CASRLDRSFQPQHF. Here the CDR3 DNA reads TGTGCCAGTAGACTGGACAGGTCATTTCAGCCCCAGCATTTT. This chain connects TRBV19 to TRBJ1-5; 7 nucleotides agree with TRBD1. Germline V CDR1 and CDR2: LNHDA, SQIVND (reference sequence). V shed 6 bases and J 6 bases; nucleotides not matched to a gene: 8. The CDR3 covers 14 residues.

Concerning this clone: The identical CDR3 is also encoded by other nucleotide sequences in the sample. The rearrangement joins TRBV7-6 to TRBJ1-1, with 9 bases that match TRBD1. After removal of 5 bases from V and 1 base from J, the junction contained 2 bases not matched to a gene. Germline CDR1 and CDR2: SGHVS and FNYEAQ. The CDR3 has 14 amino acids. Written as DNA, the CDR3 is TGTGCCAGCAGCCTGGGACAGGGGAACACTGAAGCTTTCTTT. It is translated as CASSLGQGNTEAFF.

Remarks on this clone: This CDR3 is also generated by other DNA sequences in the sample. The gene calls are TRBV18 and TRBJ1-5; possible D gene TRBD1, 5 bases. CDR1 is KGHSH and CDR2 is LQKENI in the germline V gene. V lost 3 bases to trimming and J lost 1 base, with 7 bases between them. The CDR3 is 14 amino acids. In DNA form, the CDR3 reads TGTGCCAGCTCACCGGGGGGGAGCAATCAGCCCCAGCATTTT. This sequence encodes CASSPGGSNQPQHF.

This clone was seen once. This CDR3 is CASSYIGDSPYEQYF. In DNA, the CDR3 is TGTGCCAGTAGCTATATTGGGGACAGTCCCTACGAGCAGTACTTC. The V and J genes are TRBV19 and TRBJ2-7; 7 positions match TRBD1. Germline V gives CDR1 LNHDA, CDR2 SQIVND (reference sequence). Losses at the gene ends were 6 bases for V and 2 bases for J; bases not matched to a gene: 10. This CDR3 spans 15 amino acids.

A few counts support this clone. The chain links TRBV6-2 or TRBV6-3 to TRBJ1-2, with D maybe TRBD1 (6 bases). Germline-derived CDR1 and CDR2 are MNHEY and SVGEGT. The CDR3 length is 15 residues. V shed 2 bases and J shed 1 base, with 11 bases lying between them. The CDR3 DNA reads as TGTGCCAGCAGTTACGGGCAGGGGCTTAACTATGGCTACACCTTC. Translating gives CASSYGQGLNYGYTF.

The V and J genes are TRBV7-2 and TRBJ2-7, with 7 bases matching TRBD2. CDR3 length equals 14 residues. Losses at the gene ends were 5 bases for V and 7 bases for J; bases not matched to a gene: 11. Germline V gene lookup returns CDR1 SGHTA and CDR2 FQGNSA. The CDR3 loop is CASSRPGGKGEQYF. Here the CDR3 DNA reads TGTGCCAGCAGCCGCCCGGGGGGAAAGGGGGAGCAGTACTTC.

The chain couples TRBV2 to TRBJ2-2, with D unresolved. Germline assignment: CDR1 SNHLY and CDR2 FYNNEI. The CDR3 consists of 13 residues. Trimming took off 2 bases at V and 4 bases at J, with 5 bases between the two ends. CDR3 in amino acids: CASSEYSTGELFF. The CDR3 coding sequence is TGTGCCAGCAGTGAATACAGCACCGGGGAGCTGTTTTTT.

The chain is built from TRBV13 and TRBJ2-2; D is perhaps TRBD2 (6 bases). The V end lost 4 bases, the J end lost 2 bases, and 20 bases lay between the germline ends. This CDR3 spans 18 amino acids. The germline V gene encodes CDR1 PRHDT and CDR2 FYEKMQ (reference sequence). DNA of the CDR3: TGTGCCAGCAGCTCCGAAGGCTACGGGGGACCTAACACCGGGGAGCTGTTTTTT. This codes for CASSSEGYGGPNTGELFF.

This sequence joins TRBV12-3 or TRBV12-4 and TRBJ1-5; maybe TRBD1 (6 bases). The V end was cut by 7 bases, the J end by 7 bases, with 14 bases between. CDR3 size: 13 residues. CDR3 protein: CASTNRGGQPQHF. The CDR3 nucleotides are TGTGCCAGCACCAATAGGGGGGGACAGCCCCAGCATTTT.

Here the CDR3 DNA reads TGTGCCAGCAGCACAGGGGGGGGCGCGAACACCGGGGAGCTGTTTTTT. Protein: CASSTGGGANTGELFF. The chain links TRBV9 to TRBJ2-2; possibly TRBD1 for D (8 bases). The CDR3 sequence is 16 residues long. V was cut by 4 bases and J by 0 bases, with 13 bases left in between. Germline CDR1 and CDR2: SGDLS and YYNGEE.

The V and J genes are TRBV7-9 and TRBJ1-2; 9 bases are a match to TRBD1. V gave up 5 bases and J gave up 4 bases; unmatched junction bases: 2. Germline V gene sequence: CDR1 SEHNR, CDR2 FQNEAQ (reference sequence). This CDR3 has 13 residues. CDR3 residues: CASSLGQGYGYTF. For the CDR3, the DNA is TGTGCCAGCAGCCTGGGACAGGGCTATGGCTACACCTTC.

J is TRBJ2-2 and V is TRBV6-2 or TRBV6-3; a possible D gene is TRBD2 (6 bases). V was shortened by 6 bases and J by 4 bases, with 18 bases between the two germline ends. Germline V gene sequence: CDR1 MNHEY, CDR2 SVGEGT. CDR3 length equals 16 residues. CDR3 DNA sequence: TGTGCCAGCAGCCCCCCCTCGGGACTCATCACCGGGGAGCTGTTTTTT. It specifies CASSPPSGLITGELFF.

The chain carries TRBV5-6 and TRBJ1-1; D unclear. Germline V CDR1 and CDR2: SGHDT, YYEEEE. Trimming cost V 2 bases and J 3 bases, with 5 bases left between them. The CDR3 extends over 12 amino acids. CDR3 protein: CASSFDYTEAFF. The CDR3 region has the DNA TGTGCCAGCAGCTTTGACTACACTGAAGCTTTCTTT.